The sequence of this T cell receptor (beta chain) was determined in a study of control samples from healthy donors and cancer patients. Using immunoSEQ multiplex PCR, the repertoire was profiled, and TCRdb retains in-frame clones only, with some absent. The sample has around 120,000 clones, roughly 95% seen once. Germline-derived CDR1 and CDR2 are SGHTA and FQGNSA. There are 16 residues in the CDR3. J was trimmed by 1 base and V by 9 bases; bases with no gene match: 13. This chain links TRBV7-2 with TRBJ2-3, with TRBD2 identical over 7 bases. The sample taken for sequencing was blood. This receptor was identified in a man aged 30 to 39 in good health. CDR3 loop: CASPPSRSGGTDTQYF. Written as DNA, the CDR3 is TGTGCCAGTCCTCCTAGTCGGAGCGGGGGCACAGATACGCAGTATTTT.